Below are 24 T cell receptor beta chains sequenced from a single sample in a study of cytomegalovirus exposure and HLA in healthy donors. The PCR was carried out with 60 Vbeta primers and 13 Jbeta primers. TCRdb keeps only in-frame clones here, not all; method: immunoSEQ multiplex PCR. The sample includes more than 150,000 clones, around 80% seen only once; the top ten take 6.5% to 9%. What was sequenced was PBMCs. These receptors came from a woman in her 40s in good health and CMV-seropositive.

This sequence joins TRBV10-3 and TRBJ1-6, with D possibly being TRBD1 (5 bases). V dropped 9 bases and J dropped 6 bases, with 12 bases sitting between them. In germline, CDR1 is ENHRY, CDR2 SYGVKD. The CDR3 covers 13 residues. CDR3 sequence reads: CAIRGTVNSPLHF. The CDR3 DNA is TGTGCCATTAGGGGAACCGTTAATTCACCCCTCCACTTT.

The J gene is TRBJ1-1, the V gene TRBV7-2, with 9 bases lining up with TRBD1. The germline V gene has CDR1 SGHTA and CDR2 FQGNSA. The CDR3 runs to 15 residues. The V and J ends lost 5 bases and 0 bases, in that order; junction bases with no gene match: 4. CDR3: CASSPTGGLNTEAFF. The CDR3 region has the DNA TGTGCCAGCAGCCCAACAGGGGGCCTGAACACTGAAGCTTTCTTT.

This chain joins TRBV5-4 and TRBJ1-1; 7 bases match TRBD1. The CDR3 length is 15 residues. Germline assignment: CDR1 SGHNT and CDR2 YYREEE (reference sequence). The V and J ends lost 3 bases and 1 base, in that order; junction bases with no gene match: 6. CDR3 protein: CASSYRGAGNTEAFF. The CDR3 region has the DNA TGTGCCAGCAGCTACAGGGGCGCAGGGAACACTGAAGCTTTCTTT.

The gene calls are TRBV5-4 and TRBJ2-3; tentative D call: TRBD1 (6 bases). This CDR3 is built from 16 residues. V gave up 3 bases and J gave up 1 base, with 15 bases separating them. Germline V CDR1 and CDR2: SGHNT, YYREEE (reference sequence). The DNA for the CDR3 is TGTGCCAGCAGCTCAAAGTCCAGGGGCGGCACAGATACGCAGTATTTT. Translation gives CASSSKSRGGTDTQYF.

DNA for the CDR3: TGTGCCAGTAGTAAAGCCCCAGGAGGGCGCGAGCAGTACTTC. Its protein product is CASSKAPGGREQYF. V usage is TRBV19 and J usage is TRBJ2-7; TRBD2 might be the D (6 bases). The CDR3 consists of 14 residues. Per germline, CDR1 LNHDA and CDR2 SQIVND (reference sequence). Trimming stripped 4 bases from V and 6 bases from J, with 16 bases between.

The chain joins TRBV5-5 to TRBJ2-1; tentatively, D is TRBD2 (6 bases). This CDR3 region has 16 residues. Trimming left V 4 bases short and J 8 bases short, with 22 bases between. Germline CDR1 and CDR2: SGHKS and YYEKEE (reference sequence). The CDR3 protein is CASSHGGVGRYDEQFF. DNA for the CDR3: TGTGCCAGCAGCCATGGCGGGGTGGGGAGGTACGATGAGCAGTTCTTC.

The table lists this clone with a few counts. The chain carries TRBV4-1 and TRBJ1-1; D unclear. The CDR3 covers 13 residues. V was cut by 1 base and J by 0 bases, with 3 bases left in between. Per germline, CDR1 MGHRA and CDR2 YSYEKL. CDR3 residues: CASSQAMNTEAFF. For the CDR3, the DNA is TGCGCCAGCAGCCAAGCCATGAACACTGAAGCTTTCTTT.

The chain recombines TRBV4-2 with TRBJ1-6; TRBD1 might be the D (6 bases). This CDR3 region has 15 residues. The germline gives CDR1 LGHNA, CDR2 YNFKEQ. Trimming took off 0 bases at V and 7 bases at J, with 10 bases between the two ends. CDR3: CASSQERGGNSPLHF. The CDR3 region has the DNA TGTGCCAGCAGCCAAGAAAGGGGGGGCAATTCACCCCTCCACTTT.

This clone was found a few times. The chain is built from TRBV7-9 and TRBJ2-4, with 13 bases matching TRBD2. V lost 5 bases and J lost 12; bases outside the gene matches: 13. Germline lookup yields CDR1 SEHNR and CDR2 FQNEAQ (reference sequence). The CDR3 has 16 amino acids. The CDR3 loop reads CASSTTSGGYPGSQYF. CDR3 DNA: TGTGCCAGCAGCACGACTAGCGGGGGGTATCCAGGGTCTCAGTACTTC.

V usage is TRBV5-1 and J usage is TRBJ1-4; D is uncertain. V gave up 0 bases and J gave up 7 bases, with 16 bases separating them. The CDR3 extends over 16 amino acids. From germline, CDR1 is SGHRS and CDR2 YFSETQ. The CDR3 DNA follows: TGCGCCAGCAGCTTGGCCCCACGGGATGCCTTTGAAAAACTGTTTTTT. It specifies CASSLAPRDAFEKLFF.

The V gene is TRBV9, the J gene TRBJ2-1; possible D gene TRBD2, 6 bases. The CDR3 length is 14 residues. V dropped 0 bases and J dropped 3 bases, with 7 bases sitting between them. Looked up from germline, CDR1 is SGDLS and CDR2 is YYNGEE. The CDR3 here is CASSVGGVYNEQFF. The CDR3 nucleotides are TGTGCCAGCAGCGTAGGGGGGGTCTACAATGAGCAGTTCTTC.

The genes are TRBV7-2 and TRBJ1-6; possibly TRBD1 for D (5 bases). Germline V gives CDR1 SGHTA, CDR2 FQGNSA. V was cut by 2 bases and J by 9 bases, with 11 bases left in between. CDR3 size: 14 residues. In DNA form, the CDR3 reads TGTGCCAGCAGCTTACCGGGGGTAGGTTCACCCCTCCACTTT. This sequence encodes CASSLPGVGSPLHF. Combining the CDR3 with reference TRBV7-2 and TRBJ1-6 gives the whole variable domain GAGVSQSPSNKVTEKGKDVELRCDPISGHTALYWYRQSLGQGLEFLIYFQGNSAPDKSGLPSDRFSAERTGGSVSTLTIQRTQQEDSAVYLCASSLPGVGSPLHFGNGTRLTVT.

The sample holds a few counts of this clone. V and J are TRBV9 and TRBJ1-1; D is unclear. There are 13 residues in the CDR3. The germline V gene has CDR1 SGDLS and CDR2 YYNGEE. Trimming removed 2 bases at V and 2 bases at J, with 7 bases between. For the CDR3, the DNA is TGTGCCAGCAGCGTTCGGTTTAACACTGAAGCTTTCTTT. It yields the protein CASSVRFNTEAFF. Looking up the rest from reference TRBV9 and TRBJ1-1 gives the full variable domain: DSGVTQTPKHLITATGQRVTLRCSPRSGDLSVYWYQQSLDQGLQFLIQYYNGEERAKGNILERFSAQQFPDLHSELNLSSLELGDSALYFCASSVRFNTEAFFGQGTRLTVV.

This chain uses TRBV30 with TRBJ1-1; 8 bases fit TRBD1. The CDR3 spans 13 residues. CDR1 is GTSNPN, CDR2 SVGIG, per germline (reference sequence). Unmatched junction bases numbered 3, after V lost 3 bases and J lost 3 bases. CDR3 coding DNA: TGTGCCTGGAGACCACAGGGGGACACTGAAGCTTTCTTT. The encoded protein is CAWRPQGDTEAFF. Filled out from reference TRBV30 and TRBJ1-1, the complete variable domain reads SQTIHQWPATLVQPVGSPLSLECTVEGTSNPNLYWYRQAAGRGLQLLFYSVGIGQISSEVPQNLSASRPQDRQFILSSKKLLLSDSGFYLCAWRPQGDTEAFFGQGTRLTVV.

Here the CDR3 DNA reads TGTGCCAGCAGTGACTCGTTAGCGGGGGGGCAGAATGAGCAGTTCTTC. Encoded protein: CASSDSLAGGQNEQFF. V gene TRBV6-4 combines with J gene TRBJ2-1, with 11 bases fitting TRBD2. The CDR3 runs to 16 residues. From germline, CDR1 is MRHNA and CDR2 SNTAGT. V shed 0 bases and J 7 bases; nucleotides not matched to a gene: 5.

This clone showed up just a few times. This chain joins TRBV2 and TRBJ1-2, with 7 bases fitting TRBD1. Germline V CDR1 and CDR2: SNHLY, FYNNEI. Trimming cost V 6 bases and J 5 bases; bases outside gene matches: 12. The CDR3 has 15 residues. DNA of the CDR3: TGTGCCAGCAGAGCCGGGACAGCCATCTCATATGGCTACACCTTC. Translation: CASRAGTAISYGYTF.

This clone appeared a single time. This chain uses TRBV5-1 with TRBJ2-6; the D gene is possibly TRBD1 (5 bases). Per germline, CDR1 SGHRS and CDR2 YFSETQ. V shed 0 bases and J shed 0 bases, with 13 bases lying between them. CDR3 length: 18 amino acids. The CDR3 here is CASSLGVRVFSGANVLTF. The CDR3 DNA reads as TGCGCCAGCAGCTTGGGAGTCAGGGTGTTCTCTGGGGCCAACGTCCTGACTTTC.

The genes are TRBV7-3 and TRBJ2-5; possible D gene TRBD1, 5 bases. V was trimmed by 5 bases and J by 3 bases, leaving 19 bases between them. The CDR3 runs to 16 residues. Germline V lookup: CDR1 SGHTA, CDR2 FQGTGA. For the CDR3, the DNA is TGTGCCAGCAGCCCCACCCCCGGACATCCAAAAGAGACCCAGTACTTC. Residues: CASSPTPGHPKETQYF. Combining the CDR3 with reference TRBV7-3 and TRBJ2-5 gives the whole variable domain GAGVSQTPSNKVTEKGKYVELRCDPISGHTALYWYRQSLGQGPEFLIYFQGTGAADDSGLPNDRFFAVRPEGSVSTLKIQRTERGDSAVYLCASSPTPGHPKETQYFGPGTRLLVL.

Only one count was recorded for this clone. V is TRBV27 and J is TRBJ1-1; TRBD1 might be the D (6 bases). The length of the CDR3 is 16 residues. CDR1 MNHEY and CDR2 SMNVEV come from the germline V gene (reference sequence). Trimming removed 6 bases from V and 0 bases from J, with 17 bases in between. The chain's CDR3 is CASSPGQRFMNTEAFF. In DNA, the CDR3 is TGTGCCAGCAGCCCAGGACAGCGCTTCATGAACACTGAAGCTTTCTTT.

The rearrangement uses TRBV5-4 and TRBJ1-2; perhaps TRBD1 as D (6 bases). The CDR3 covers 14 residues. CDR1 is SGHNT and CDR2 is YYREEE in the germline V gene (reference sequence). V was cut by 0 bases and J by 7 bases, with 13 bases left in between. The CDR3 sequence: CASSLVRGDGGYTF. The CDR3 DNA is TGTGCCAGCAGCTTGGTCAGGGGCGACGGTGGCTACACCTTC.

As regards this clone: A read error may produce the germline difference seen at one junction end. The rearrangement joins TRBV28 to TRBJ2-4, with a weak D call TRBD2 (6 bases). The length of the CDR3 is 15 residues. Germline V lookup: CDR1 MDHEN, CDR2 SYDVKM. CDR3 loop: CASRQVSLAKNSQYF. CDR3 coding DNA: TGTGCCAGCAGACAGGTGTCACTAGCCAAAAACAGTCAGTACTTC.

V is TRBV12-5 and J is TRBJ1-5, with no clear D. The CDR3 is 11 residues long. CDR1 is LGHNT, CDR2 FRNRAP, per germline. V lost 4 bases to trimming and J lost 5 bases, with 3 bases between them. As DNA, the CDR3 is TGTGCTAGTGGTTCAGATCAGCCCCAGCATTTT. Amino acid sequence: CASGSDQPQHF.

This rearrangement joins TRBV20-1 to TRBJ2-5; no reliable D call. Germline V gene data show CDR1 as DFQATT and CDR2 as SNEGSKA (reference sequence). The CDR3 length is 11 residues. Trimming left V 3 bases short and J 2 bases short, with 4 bases between. CDR3 sequence reads: CSAREQETQYF. The CDR3 bases are TGCAGTGCTAGGGAGCAAGAGACCCAGTACTTC.

This clone was counted only a few times. Other nucleotide sequences from this sample produce the same CDR3. This chain joins TRBV5-4 and TRBJ1-2; D ambiguous. The CDR3 is made up of 13 amino acids. Trimming shortened V by 0 bases and J by 5 bases, and 8 bases separated the two germline ends. Per the germline V gene, CDR1 is SGHNT and CDR2 is YYREEE (reference sequence). The CDR3 sequence: CASSLGGSYGYTF. The CDR3 coding sequence is TGTGCCAGCAGCTTGGGAGGGTCGTATGGCTACACCTTC.